The sequence of this T cell receptor beta chain was determined in a study of cytomegalovirus exposure and HLA in healthy donors. The PCR used 60 Vbeta and 13 Jbeta primers. The repertoire was sequenced with immunoSEQ multiplex PCR; TCRdb's copy has only in-frame clones and lacks some. The sample's table shows 80,000 to 95,000 clones. V lost 9 bases, J lost 5 bases, and 6 bases stayed unmatched. From germline, CDR1 is MNHEY and CDR2 SMNVEV (reference sequence). The CDR3 sequence is 14 residues long. The V and J genes are TRBV27 and TRBJ2-1, with 11 bases aligning to TRBD2. This TCR was recovered from a man between 45 and 60 years old in good health and CMV-seropositive. The sample consisted of PBMCs. CDR3 in DNA: TGTGCCAGTGCGGGGACTAGCGGAAACAATGAGCAGTTCTTC. This encodes CASAGTSGNNEQFF.